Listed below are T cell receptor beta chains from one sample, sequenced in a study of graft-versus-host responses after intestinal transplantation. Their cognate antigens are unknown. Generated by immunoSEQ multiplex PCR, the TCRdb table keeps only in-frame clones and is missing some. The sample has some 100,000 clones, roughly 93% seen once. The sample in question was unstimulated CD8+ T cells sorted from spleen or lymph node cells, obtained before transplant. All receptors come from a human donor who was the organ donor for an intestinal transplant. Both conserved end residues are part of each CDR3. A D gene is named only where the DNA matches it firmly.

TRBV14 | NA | CASSYTRGSLNIQYF
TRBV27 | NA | CASSPTLQFEDTNTGELFF
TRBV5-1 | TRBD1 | CASSLLSGQGDIGELFF
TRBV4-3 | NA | CASSQMSGGPSNNEQFF
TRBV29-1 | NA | CSASGEGGDTEAFF
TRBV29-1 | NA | CSVRPGGHPYEQYF
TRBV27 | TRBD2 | CASSHIAGGPNEQYF
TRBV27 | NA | CASSPIYREKGTEAFF
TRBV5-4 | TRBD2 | CASSGPTSGNEQFF
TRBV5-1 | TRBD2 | CASRVTPRLAGGPRTQYF
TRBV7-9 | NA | CASTNSGATGELFF
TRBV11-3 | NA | CASSPGGGGQETQYF
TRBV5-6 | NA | CASSFPEGADTQYF
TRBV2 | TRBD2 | CASILSTSGRDTQYF
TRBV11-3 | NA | CASSQDSGANVLTF
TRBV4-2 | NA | CASSQEAFRTSSYNSPLHF
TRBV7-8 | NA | CASSWQGPMNTEAFF
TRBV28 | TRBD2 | CASSFWGLKAQPSYNEQFF
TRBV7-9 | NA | CASSSPDRVRGTEAFF
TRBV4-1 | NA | CASSQRAWGVAGELFF
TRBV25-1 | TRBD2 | CASSELTSGSKQYF
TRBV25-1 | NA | CARAEGWQFF
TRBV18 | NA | CASSAIMGPYNEQFF
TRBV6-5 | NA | CASSYSSTGGYTF
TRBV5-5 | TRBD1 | CASSLGTDDYYEQYF
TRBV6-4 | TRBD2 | CASSERGGSYNEQFF
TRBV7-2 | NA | CASSLYPAGRRYNEQFF
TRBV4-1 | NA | CASSAGARGYNEQFF
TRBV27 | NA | CASSLSGRGNTIYF
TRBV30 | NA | CAWSPLGAAEAFF
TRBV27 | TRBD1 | CASSLMQGAYEQYF